This T cell receptor beta chain was sequenced in a study of T cells in Graves' hyperthyroidism and ophthalmopathy. V lost 10 bases and J lost 1, with 13 bases in between. There are 13 residues in the CDR3. Per the germline V gene, CDR1 is ENHRY and CDR2 is SYGVKD. From RNA transcripts, TCR beta CDR3 regions were amplified. First-round RT-PCR with HTBI primers amplified the TCR CDR3 region. TCRdb called the multiplex PCR reads again in MiXCR, with one record for every CDR3 protein. Of 600,000 or so distinct CDR3 sequences listed, around 46% are singletons. This clonotype was observed a few times. Its antigen is unidentified. Study-wide findings and caveats: Median prediction lead before ophthalmopathy onset was about 6.3 months with the model. Also found in blood were most expanded thyroid clonotypes above 0.001.

Graves' hyperthyroidism is called stable when ophthalmopathy does not progress within 18 months. Newly diagnosed hyperthyroidism patients aged 18 to 65 years had disease lasting under 2 months. V gene TRBV10-3 combines with J gene TRBJ1-1, with D maybe TRBD1 (5 bases). The sample consisted of peripheral blood or thyroid tissue (not recorded which). The receptor's source is a woman aged 18-35 years with Graves' hyperthyroidism. The CDR3 loop reads CATKGTANTEAFF. CDR3 sequence (DNA): TGTGCCACCAAAGGGACGGCGAACACTGAAGCTTTCTTT.